This TCR beta chain was profiled in a study of control samples from healthy donors and cancer patients. Measured with immunoSEQ multiplex PCR; TCRdb has only the in-frame clones, and not every one. The table has roughly 130,000 clones, approximately 94% seen once; the top ten hold around 1.8%. This receptor was taken from a man in his fifties or sixties with head and neck cancer. The sample was PBMCs.

The CDR3 region is CASSDPGRTYEQYF. CDR3 nucleotides: TGTGCCAGCAGTGACCCCGGGAGGACCTACGAGCAGTACTTC. This sequence joins TRBV2 and TRBJ2-7, with 7 bases matching TRBD2. The CDR3 consists of 14 residues. V dropped 3 bases and J dropped 2; count of bases not matched to a gene: 4. Per germline, CDR1 SNHLY and CDR2 FYNNEI.